The following is a T cell receptor beta chain sequence with its context. Its target is unknown. The data stem from a study of T cell responses to AZD1222 COVID-19 vaccine. Using immunoSEQ multiplex PCR, the repertoire was profiled, and TCRdb retains in-frame clones only, with some absent. The profile shows roughly 120,000 clones, roughly 87% of them singletons. Study-wide points: The number of AZD1222 recipients seropositive at baseline was only 5 to 7. There were mostly white British donors and more females than males, and clonal diversity was possibly underestimated. There were vaccine-associated CD4 TCRs across spike, dominant at 160-218 and 743-854. Samples come after the peak T cell response, not at day 14.

The germline V gene encodes CDR1 LNHDA and CDR2 SQIVND (reference sequence). The CDR3 spans 13 residues. The V and J ends lost 3 bases and 0 bases respectively, with 5 bases between them. The sample consisted of peripheral blood, taken on day 0 of AZD1222 vaccination. This rearrangement joins TRBV19 to TRBJ1-2; D remains unclear. This TCR derives from an adult in good health. The CDR3 protein is CASSIRTNYGYTF. CDR3 nucleotides: TGTGCCAGTAGTATCAGAACTAACTATGGCTACACCTTC.